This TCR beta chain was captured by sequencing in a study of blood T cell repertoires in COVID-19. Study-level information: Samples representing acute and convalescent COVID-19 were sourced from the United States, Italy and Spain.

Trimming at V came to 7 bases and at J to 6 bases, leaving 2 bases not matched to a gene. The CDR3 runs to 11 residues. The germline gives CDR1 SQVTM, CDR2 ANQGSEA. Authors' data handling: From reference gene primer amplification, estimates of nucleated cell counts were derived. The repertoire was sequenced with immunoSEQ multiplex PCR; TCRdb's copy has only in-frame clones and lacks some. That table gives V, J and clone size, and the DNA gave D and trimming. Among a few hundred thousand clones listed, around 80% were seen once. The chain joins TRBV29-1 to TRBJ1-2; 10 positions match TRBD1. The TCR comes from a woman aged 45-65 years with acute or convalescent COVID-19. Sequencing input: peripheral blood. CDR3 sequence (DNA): TGCAGCGGAGGACAGGGGGATGGCTACACCTTC. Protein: CSGGQGDGYTF.